One and the same sample provided the 5 T cell receptor beta chains below, sequenced in a study of CD8 T cells in ankylosing spondylitis. TCRdb redid the calling of the 5' RACE reads with MiXCR, one entry per CDR3 protein. Of 30,000 to 45,000 distinct CDR3 sequences in the sample, about 15% were seen once. Sequenced input: blood. The source is a male donor with ankylosing spondylitis or in good health (not recorded which).

The chain joins TRBV5-1 to TRBJ2-5, with D possibly being TRBD1 or TRBD2 (5 bases each). The CDR3 length is 13 residues. V was pared by 6 bases and J by 5 bases, with 14 bases between. Per germline, CDR1 SGHRS and CDR2 YFSETQ. For the CDR3, the DNA is TGCGCCAGCACGGGGACGCTGGGGGAGACCCAGTACTTC. It translates to CASTGTLGETQYF.

The J gene is TRBJ2-1, the V gene TRBV5-1; D tentatively fits TRBD1 or TRBD2 (5 bases each). The CDR3 sequence is 14 residues long. V lost 4 bases to trimming and J lost 8 bases, with 16 bases between them. Per the germline V gene, CDR1 is SGHRS and CDR2 is YFSETQ. The CDR3 nucleotides are TGCGCCAGCAGCCCGGGACGCACCCTGGATGAGCAGTTCTTC. Encoded protein: CASSPGRTLDEQFF.

J is TRBJ2-2 and V is TRBV20-1, with TRBD1 as a possible D gene (7 bases). The CDR3 is 14 residues long. V dropped 5 bases and J dropped 4 bases, with 14 bases sitting between them. Germline loops: CDR1 DFQATT, CDR2 SNEGSKA (reference sequence). The CDR3 DNA reads TGCAGTGCTCCCGACAGGGAGGCCACCGGGGAGCTGTTTTTT. This encodes CSAPDREATGELFF.

The chain combines TRBV15 with TRBJ2-2; the D gene is possibly TRBD1 (6 bases). Germline lookup yields CDR1 LNHNV and CDR2 YYDKDF (reference sequence). V lost 2 bases to trimming and J lost 7 bases, with 11 bases between them. The CDR3 has 14 amino acids. CDR3 coding DNA: TGTGCCACCAGCAGACCGGGACAACTCGGGGAGCTGTTTTTT. Translation: CATSRPGQLGELFF.

This clonotype came up a few times. The chain has TRBV5-1 and TRBJ1-2; no firm D call. Trimming removed 4 bases from V and 4 bases from J, with 11 bases in between. The CDR3 length is 13 residues. Germline assignment: CDR1 SGHRS and CDR2 YFSETQ. The CDR3 DNA follows: TGCGCCAGCAGCGAGGACGGATTCTATGGCTACACCTTC. This translates into CASSEDGFYGYTF.